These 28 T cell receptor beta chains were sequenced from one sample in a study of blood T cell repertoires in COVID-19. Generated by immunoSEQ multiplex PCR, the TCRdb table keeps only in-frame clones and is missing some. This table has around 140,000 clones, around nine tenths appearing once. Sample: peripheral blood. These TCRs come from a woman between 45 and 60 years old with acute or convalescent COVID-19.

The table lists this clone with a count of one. This chain's CDR3 is CASSTGPSTEAFF. The CDR3 DNA follows: TGTGCCAGCAGTACAGGGCCATCCACTGAAGCTTTCTTT. The chain has TRBV2 and TRBJ1-1; the D gene is possibly TRBD1 (6 bases). The CDR3 loop spans 13 amino acids. The germline V gene has CDR1 SNHLY and CDR2 FYNNEI. With 5 bases removed from V and 4 bases from J, the gap between germline ends came to 11 bases.

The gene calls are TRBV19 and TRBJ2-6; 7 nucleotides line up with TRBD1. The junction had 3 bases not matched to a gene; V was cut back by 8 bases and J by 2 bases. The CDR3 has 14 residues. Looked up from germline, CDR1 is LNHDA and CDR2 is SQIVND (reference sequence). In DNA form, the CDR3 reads TGTGCCAGTCTAACAGGGGCTGGGGCCAACGTCCTGACTTTC. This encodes CASLTGAGANVLTF.

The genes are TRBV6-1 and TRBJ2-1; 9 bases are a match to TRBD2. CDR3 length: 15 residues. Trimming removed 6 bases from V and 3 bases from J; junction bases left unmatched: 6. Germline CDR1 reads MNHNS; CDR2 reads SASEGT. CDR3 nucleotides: TGTGCCAGCAGATTAGCGGGAGATTTCTACAATGAGCAGTTCTTC. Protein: CASRLAGDFYNEQFF.

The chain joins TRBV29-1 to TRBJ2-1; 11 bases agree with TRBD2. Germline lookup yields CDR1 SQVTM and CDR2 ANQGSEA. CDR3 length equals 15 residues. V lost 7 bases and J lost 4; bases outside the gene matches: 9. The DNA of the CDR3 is TGCAGCGCCTCGACTGGGACTAGCGGATACAATGAGCAGTTCTTC. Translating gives CSASTGTSGYNEQFF.

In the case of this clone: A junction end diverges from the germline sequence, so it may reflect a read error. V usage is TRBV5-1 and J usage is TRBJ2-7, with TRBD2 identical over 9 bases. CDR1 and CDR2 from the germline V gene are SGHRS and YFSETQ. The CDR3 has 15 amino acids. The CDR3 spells CASTLAASGTYEQYF. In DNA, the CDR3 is TGCGCCAGCACCTTGGCGGCTAGCGGGACCTACGAGCAGTACTTC.

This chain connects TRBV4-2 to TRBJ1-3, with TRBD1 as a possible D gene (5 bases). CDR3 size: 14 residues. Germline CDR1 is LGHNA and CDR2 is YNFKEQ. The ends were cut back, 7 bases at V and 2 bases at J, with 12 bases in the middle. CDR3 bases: TGTGCCAGCAACACAGGTGGCGCTGGAAACACCATATATTTT. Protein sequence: CASNTGGAGNTIYF.

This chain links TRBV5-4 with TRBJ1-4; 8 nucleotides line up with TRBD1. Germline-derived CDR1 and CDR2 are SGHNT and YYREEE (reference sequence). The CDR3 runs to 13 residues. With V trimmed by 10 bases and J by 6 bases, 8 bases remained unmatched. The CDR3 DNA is TGTGCCGCAGGGGGCCCGGTTGATGAAAAACTGTTTTTT. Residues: CAAGGPVDEKLFF.

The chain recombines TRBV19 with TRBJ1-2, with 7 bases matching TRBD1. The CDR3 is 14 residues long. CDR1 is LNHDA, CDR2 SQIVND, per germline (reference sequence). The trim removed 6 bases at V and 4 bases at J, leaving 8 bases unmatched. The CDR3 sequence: CASSPEGQSYGYTF. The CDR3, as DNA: TGTGCCAGTAGCCCCGAGGGACAGTCCTATGGCTACACCTTC.

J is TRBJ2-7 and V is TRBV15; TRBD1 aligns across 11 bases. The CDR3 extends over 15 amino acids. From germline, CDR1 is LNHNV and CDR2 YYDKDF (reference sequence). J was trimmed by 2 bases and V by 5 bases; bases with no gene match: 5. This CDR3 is CATSYGQGAAYEQYF. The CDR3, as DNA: TGTGCCACCAGCTACGGACAGGGGGCCGCCTACGAGCAGTACTTC.

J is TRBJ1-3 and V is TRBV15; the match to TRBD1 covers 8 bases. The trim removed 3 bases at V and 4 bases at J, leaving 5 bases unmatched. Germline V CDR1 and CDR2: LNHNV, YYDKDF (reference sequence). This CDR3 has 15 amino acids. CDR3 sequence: CATSRWTGLGNTIYF. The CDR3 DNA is TGTGCCACCAGCAGGTGGACAGGGTTGGGAAACACCATATATTTT.

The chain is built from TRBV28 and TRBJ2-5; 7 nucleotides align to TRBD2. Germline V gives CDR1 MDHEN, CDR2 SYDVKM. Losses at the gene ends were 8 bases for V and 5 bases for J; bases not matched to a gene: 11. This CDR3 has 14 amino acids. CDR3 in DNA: TGTGCCAGCGGAATAAGCGGGGCGGGGGAGACCCAGTACTTC. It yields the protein CASGISGAGETQYF.

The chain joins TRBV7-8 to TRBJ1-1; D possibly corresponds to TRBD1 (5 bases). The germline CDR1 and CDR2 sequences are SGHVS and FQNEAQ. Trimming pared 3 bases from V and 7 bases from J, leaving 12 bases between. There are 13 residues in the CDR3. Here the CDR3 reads CASSFPARVEAFF. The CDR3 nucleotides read TGTGCCAGCAGCTTCCCTGCCAGGGTTGAAGCTTTCTTT.

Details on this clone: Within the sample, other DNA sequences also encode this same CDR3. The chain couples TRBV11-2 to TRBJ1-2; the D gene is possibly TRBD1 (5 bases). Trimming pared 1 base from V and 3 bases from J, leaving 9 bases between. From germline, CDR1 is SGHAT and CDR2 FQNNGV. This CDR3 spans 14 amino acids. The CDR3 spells CASSLAGGDYGYTF. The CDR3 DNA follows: TGTGCCAGCAGCTTAGCGGGGGGGGACTATGGCTACACCTTC.

CDR3 bases: TGTGCCAGCAGTGACTCGGGACAGCCAAATGAAAAACTGTTTTTT. Translating gives CASSDSGQPNEKLFF. This rearrangement joins TRBV6-4 to TRBJ1-4; 7 nucleotides align to TRBD1. The CDR3 runs to 15 residues. The junction had 3 bases not matched to a gene; V was cut back by 0 bases and J by 5 bases. Germline-derived CDR1 and CDR2 are MRHNA and SNTAGT.

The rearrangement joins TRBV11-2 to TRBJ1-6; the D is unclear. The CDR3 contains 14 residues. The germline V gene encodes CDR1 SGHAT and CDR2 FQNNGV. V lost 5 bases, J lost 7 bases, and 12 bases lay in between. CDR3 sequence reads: CASSTRTGNSPLHF. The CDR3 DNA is TGTGCCAGCAGCACCCGGACGGGAAATTCACCCCTCCACTTT. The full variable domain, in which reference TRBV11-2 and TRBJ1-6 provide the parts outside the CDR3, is EAGVAQSPRYKIIEKRQSVAFWCNPISGHATLYWYQQILGQGPKLLIQFQNNGVVDDSQLPKDRFSAERLKGVDSTLKIQPAKLEDSAVYLCASSTRTGNSPLHFGNGTRLTVT.

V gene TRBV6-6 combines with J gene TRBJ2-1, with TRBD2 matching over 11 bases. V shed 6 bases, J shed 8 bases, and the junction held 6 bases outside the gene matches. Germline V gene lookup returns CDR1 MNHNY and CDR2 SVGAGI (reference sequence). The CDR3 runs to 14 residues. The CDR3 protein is CASSRLAGRDEQFF. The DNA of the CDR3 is TGTGCCAGCAGCCGACTAGCGGGGAGGGATGAGCAGTTCTTC.

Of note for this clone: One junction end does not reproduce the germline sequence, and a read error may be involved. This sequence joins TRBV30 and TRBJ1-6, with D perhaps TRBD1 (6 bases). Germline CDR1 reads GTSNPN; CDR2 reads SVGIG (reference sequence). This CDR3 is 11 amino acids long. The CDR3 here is CAWSRGGSGDF. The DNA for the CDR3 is TGTGCCTGGAGTCGTGGGGGCTCAGGCGATTTT.

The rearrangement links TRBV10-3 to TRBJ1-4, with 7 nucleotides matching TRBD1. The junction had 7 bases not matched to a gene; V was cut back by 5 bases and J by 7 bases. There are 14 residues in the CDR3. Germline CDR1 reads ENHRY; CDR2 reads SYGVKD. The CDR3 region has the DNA TGTGCCATCAGTACCGACAGGGACGGTGAAAAACTGTTTTTT. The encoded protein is CAISTDRDGEKLFF.

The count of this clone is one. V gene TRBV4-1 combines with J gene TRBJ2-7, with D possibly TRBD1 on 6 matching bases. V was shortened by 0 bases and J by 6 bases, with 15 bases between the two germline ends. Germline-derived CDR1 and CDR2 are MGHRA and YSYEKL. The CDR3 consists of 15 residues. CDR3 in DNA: TGCGCCAGCAGCCAAGATTCGGGGACAATGCGCGAGCAGTACTTC. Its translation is CASSQDSGTMREQYF.

The CDR3 protein is CASSVTSGSLDEQFF. CDR3 in DNA: TGCGCCAGCAGCGTGACTAGCGGGAGTCTGGATGAGCAGTTCTTC. This chain joins TRBV5-1 and TRBJ2-1, with 12 bases aligning to TRBD2. This CDR3 region has 15 residues. Losses at the gene ends were 4 bases for V and 8 bases for J; bases not matched to a gene: 7. Germline V gene data show CDR1 as SGHRS and CDR2 as YFSETQ.

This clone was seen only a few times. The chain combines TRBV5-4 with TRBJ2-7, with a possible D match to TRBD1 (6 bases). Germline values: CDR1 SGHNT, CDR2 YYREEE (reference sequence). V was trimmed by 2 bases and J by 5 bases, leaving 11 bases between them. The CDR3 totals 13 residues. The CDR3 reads CASSLGTKDEQYF. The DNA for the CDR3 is TGTGCCAGCAGCTTAGGGACAAAAGACGAGCAGTACTTC. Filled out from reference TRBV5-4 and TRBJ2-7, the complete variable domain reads ETGVTQSPTHLIKTRGQQVTLRCSSQSGHNTVSWYQQALGQGPQFIFQYYREEENGRGNFPPRFSGLQFPNYSSELNVNALELDDSALYLCASSLGTKDEQYFGPGTRLTVT.

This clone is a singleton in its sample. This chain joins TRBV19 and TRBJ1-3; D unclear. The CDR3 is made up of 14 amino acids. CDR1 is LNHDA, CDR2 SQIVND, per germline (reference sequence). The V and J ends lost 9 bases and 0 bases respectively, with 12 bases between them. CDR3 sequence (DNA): TGTGCCAGCCACAGTCTTAACTCTGGAAACACCATATATTTT. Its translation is CASHSLNSGNTIYF.

CDR3 amino acids: CASSSFRGADEQYF. As DNA, the CDR3 is TGCGCCAGCAGCTCGTTCAGGGGCGCGGACGAGCAGTACTTC. The rearrangement uses TRBV5-1 and TRBJ2-7; TRBD1 is a possible D gene (6 bases). Trimming left V 3 bases short and J 5 bases short, with 15 bases between. The germline V gene has CDR1 SGHRS and CDR2 YFSETQ. CDR3 length equals 14 residues.

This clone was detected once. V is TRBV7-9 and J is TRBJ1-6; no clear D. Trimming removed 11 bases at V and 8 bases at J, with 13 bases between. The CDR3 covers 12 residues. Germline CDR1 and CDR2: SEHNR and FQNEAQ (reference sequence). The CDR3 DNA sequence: TGTGCCTCCGGGAGCGTCGATTCACCCCTCCACTTT. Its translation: CASGSVDSPLHF.

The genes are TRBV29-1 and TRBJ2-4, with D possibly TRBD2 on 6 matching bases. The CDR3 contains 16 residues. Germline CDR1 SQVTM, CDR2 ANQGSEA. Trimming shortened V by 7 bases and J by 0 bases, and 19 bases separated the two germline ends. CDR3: CSAKPAGLLAKNIQYF. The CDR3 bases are TGCAGCGCCAAACCTGCGGGACTCCTAGCCAAAAACATTCAGTACTTC.

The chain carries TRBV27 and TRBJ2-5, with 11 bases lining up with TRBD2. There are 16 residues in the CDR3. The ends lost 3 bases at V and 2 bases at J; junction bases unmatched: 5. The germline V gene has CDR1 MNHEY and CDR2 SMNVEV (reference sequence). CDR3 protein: CASSFSGGAGQETQYF. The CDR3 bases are TGTGCCAGCAGTTTTAGCGGGGGGGCCGGTCAAGAGACCCAGTACTTC.

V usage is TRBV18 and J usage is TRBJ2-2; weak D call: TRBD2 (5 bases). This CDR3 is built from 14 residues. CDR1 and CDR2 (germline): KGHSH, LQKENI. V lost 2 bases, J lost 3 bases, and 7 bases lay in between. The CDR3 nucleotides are TGTGCCAGCTCACCATTCGGGGACACCGGGGAGCTGTTTTTT. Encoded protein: CASSPFGDTGELFF.

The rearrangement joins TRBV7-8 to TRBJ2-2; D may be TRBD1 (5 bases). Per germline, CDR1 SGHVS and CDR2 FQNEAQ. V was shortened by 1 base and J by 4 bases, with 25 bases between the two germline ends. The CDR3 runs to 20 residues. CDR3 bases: TGTGCCAGCAGCTTAGTGCCATCGGACACCGAACAACCGATCACCGGGGAGCTGTTTTTT. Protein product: CASSLVPSDTEQPITGELFF.